The clone carrying this T cell receptor (beta chain) is a singleton in its sample. Exclusion applied to patients with autoimmune disease history or systemic immunosuppression. Sampled blood was obtained at baseline, cycle 4 day 1, and cycle 7 day 1. This record comes from a study of OX40 agonist ivuxolimab in advanced cancers. Study summary: From about 23 to 85 years was the age range, with a mean of about 56 years, and about 83% were male.

Repertoires were generated with immunoSEQ multiplex PCR, while TCRdb's copy carries only in-frame clones and drops some. This table has just over 20,000 clones, around 87% appearing once. The sequencing here drew on CD4+ or CD8+ T cells sorted from blood, taken in a trial of the OX40 agonist ivuxolimab. The clonotype originates from an adult with an advanced solid tumor such as melanoma, head and neck, liver or kidney cancer.

CDR3 residues: CASRIQGSEQPQHF. DNA for the CDR3: TGTGCCAGCAGGATTCAGGGGTCAGAACAGCCCCAGCATTTT. V and J are TRBV5-8 and TRBJ1-5, with D possibly being TRBD1 (6 bases). Germline CDR1 is SGHTS and CDR2 is YDEGEE. The length of the CDR3 is 14 residues. V lost 5 bases and J 7 bases, leaving 16 bases between the germline ends. Supplemented by reference TRBV5-8 and TRBJ1-5, the full variable domain reads EAGVTQSPTHLIKTRGQQATLRCSPISGHTSVYWYQQALGLGLQFLLWYDEGEERNRGNFPPRFSGRQFPNYSSELNVNALELEDSALYLCASRIQGSEQPQHFGDGTRLSIL.